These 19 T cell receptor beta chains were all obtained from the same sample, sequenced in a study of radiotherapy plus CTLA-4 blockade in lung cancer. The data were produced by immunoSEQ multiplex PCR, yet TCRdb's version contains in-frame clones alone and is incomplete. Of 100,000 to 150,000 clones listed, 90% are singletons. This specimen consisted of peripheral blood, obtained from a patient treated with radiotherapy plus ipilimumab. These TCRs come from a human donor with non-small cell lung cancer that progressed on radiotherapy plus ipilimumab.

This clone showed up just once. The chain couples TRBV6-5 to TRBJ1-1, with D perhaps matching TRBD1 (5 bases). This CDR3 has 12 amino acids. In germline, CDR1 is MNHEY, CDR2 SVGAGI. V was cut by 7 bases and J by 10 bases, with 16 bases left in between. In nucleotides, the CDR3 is TGTGCCAGCAAATCGGCAGGGAGGGGAGCTTTCTTT. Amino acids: CASKSAGRGAFF.

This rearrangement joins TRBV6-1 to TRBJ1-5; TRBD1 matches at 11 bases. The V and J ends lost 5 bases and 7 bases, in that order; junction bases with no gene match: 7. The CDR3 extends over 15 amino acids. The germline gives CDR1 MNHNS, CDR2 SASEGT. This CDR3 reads CASSTGQGARQPQHF. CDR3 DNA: TGTGCCAGCAGTACTGGACAGGGGGCAAGACAGCCCCAGCATTTT.

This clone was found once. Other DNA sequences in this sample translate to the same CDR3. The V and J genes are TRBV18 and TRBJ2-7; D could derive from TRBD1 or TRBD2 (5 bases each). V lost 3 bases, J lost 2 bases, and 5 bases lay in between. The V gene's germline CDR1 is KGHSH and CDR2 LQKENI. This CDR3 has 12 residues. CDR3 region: CASSPGAYEQYF. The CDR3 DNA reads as TGTGCCAGCTCACCGGGGGCCTACGAGCAGTACTTC.

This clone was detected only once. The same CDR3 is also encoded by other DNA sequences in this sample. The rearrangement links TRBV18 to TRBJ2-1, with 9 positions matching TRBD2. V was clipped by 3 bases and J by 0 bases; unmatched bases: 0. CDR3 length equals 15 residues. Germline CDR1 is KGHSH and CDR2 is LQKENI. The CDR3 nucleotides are TGTGCCAGCTCACCTAGCGGGAGCTCCTACAATGAGCAGTTCTTC. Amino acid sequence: CASSPSGSSYNEQFF.

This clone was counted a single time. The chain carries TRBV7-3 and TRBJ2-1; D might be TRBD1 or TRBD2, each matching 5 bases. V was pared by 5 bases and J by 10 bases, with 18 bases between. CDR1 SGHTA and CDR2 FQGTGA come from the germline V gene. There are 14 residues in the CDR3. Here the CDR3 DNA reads TGTGCCAGCAGCCCGGAACCGGGACCCCTAGAGCAGTTCTTC. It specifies CASSPEPGPLEQFF.

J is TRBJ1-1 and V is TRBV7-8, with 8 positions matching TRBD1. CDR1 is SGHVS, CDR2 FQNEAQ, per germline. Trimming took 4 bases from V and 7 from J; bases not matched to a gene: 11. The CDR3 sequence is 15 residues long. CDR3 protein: CASSSRQGLFNEAFF. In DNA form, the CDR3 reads TGTGCCAGCAGCTCACGACAGGGGTTGTTTAATGAAGCTTTCTTT.

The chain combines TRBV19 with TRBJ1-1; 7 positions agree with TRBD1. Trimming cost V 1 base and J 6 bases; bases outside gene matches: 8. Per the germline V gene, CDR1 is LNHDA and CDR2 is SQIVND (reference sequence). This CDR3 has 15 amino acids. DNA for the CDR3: TGTGCCAGTAGTATAGCTTACAGGGGAAGGTCTGAAGCTTTCTTT. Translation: CASSIAYRGRSEAFF.

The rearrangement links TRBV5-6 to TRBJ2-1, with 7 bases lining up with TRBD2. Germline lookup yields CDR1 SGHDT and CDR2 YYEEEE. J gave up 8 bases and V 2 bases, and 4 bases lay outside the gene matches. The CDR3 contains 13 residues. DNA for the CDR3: TGTGCCAGCAGCTTACTAGCGAGGGATGAGCAGTTCTTC. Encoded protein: CASSLLARDEQFF.

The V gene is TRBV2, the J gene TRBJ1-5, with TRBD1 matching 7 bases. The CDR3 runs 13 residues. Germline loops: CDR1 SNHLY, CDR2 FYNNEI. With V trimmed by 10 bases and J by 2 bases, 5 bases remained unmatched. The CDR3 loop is CATGGGGNQPQHF. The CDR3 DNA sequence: TGTGCCACAGGGGGTGGCGGCAATCAGCCCCAGCATTTT.

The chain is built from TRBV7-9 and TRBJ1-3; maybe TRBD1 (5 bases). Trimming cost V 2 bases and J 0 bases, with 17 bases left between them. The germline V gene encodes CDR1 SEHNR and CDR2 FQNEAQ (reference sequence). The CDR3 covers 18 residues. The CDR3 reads CASSLLSTPGTSGNTIYF. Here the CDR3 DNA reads TGTGCCAGCAGCTTATTATCCACCCCCGGGACCTCTGGAAACACCATATATTTT. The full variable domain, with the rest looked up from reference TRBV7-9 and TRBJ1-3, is DTGVSQNPRHKITKRGQNVTFRCDPISEHNRLYWYRQTLGQGPEFLTYFQNEAQLEKSRLLSDRFSAERPKGSFSTLEIQRTEQGDSAMYLCASSLLSTPGTSGNTIYFGEGSWLTVV.

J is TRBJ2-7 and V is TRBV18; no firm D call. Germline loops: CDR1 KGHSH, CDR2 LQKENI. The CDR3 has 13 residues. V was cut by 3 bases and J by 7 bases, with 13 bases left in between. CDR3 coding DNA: TGTGCCAGCTCACCCGATCGCGGTGGGGAGCAGTACTTC. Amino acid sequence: CASSPDRGGEQYF.

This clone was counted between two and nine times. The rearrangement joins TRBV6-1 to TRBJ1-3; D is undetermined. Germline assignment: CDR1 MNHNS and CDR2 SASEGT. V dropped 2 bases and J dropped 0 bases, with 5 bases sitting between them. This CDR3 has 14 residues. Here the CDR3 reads CASSERTSGNTIYF. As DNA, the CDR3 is TGTGCCAGCAGTGAACGAACCTCTGGAAACACCATATATTTT.

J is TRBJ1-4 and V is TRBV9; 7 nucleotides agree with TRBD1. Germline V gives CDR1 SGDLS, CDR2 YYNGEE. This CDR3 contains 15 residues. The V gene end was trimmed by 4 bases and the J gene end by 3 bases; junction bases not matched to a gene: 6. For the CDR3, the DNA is TGTGCCAGCAGCCCACGGACAGGCCCTAATGAAAAACTGTTTTTT. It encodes CASSPRTGPNEKLFF.

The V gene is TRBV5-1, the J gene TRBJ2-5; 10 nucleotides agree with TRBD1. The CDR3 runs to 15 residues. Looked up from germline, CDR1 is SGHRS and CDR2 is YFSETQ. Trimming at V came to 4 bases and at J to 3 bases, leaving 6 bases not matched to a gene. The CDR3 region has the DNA TGCGCCAGCAGCATGACAGGGGGCGTGGAAGAGACCCAGTACTTC. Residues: CASSMTGGVEETQYF. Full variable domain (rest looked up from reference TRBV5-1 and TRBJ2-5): KAGVTQTPRYLIKTRGQQVTLSCSPISGHRSVSWYQQTPGQGLQFLFEYFSETQRNKGNFPGRFSGRQFSNSRSEMNVSTLELGDSALYLCASSMTGGVEETQYFGPGTRLLVL.

CDR3 amino acids: CASSPSGYEQYF. In DNA form, the CDR3 reads TGCGCCAGCAGCCCAAGCGGTTACGAGCAGTACTTC. The chain has TRBV5-1 and TRBJ2-7; TRBD2 might be the D (5 bases). The V end was cut by 4 bases, the J end by 4 bases, with 9 bases between. The CDR3 spans 12 residues. Germline V gene sequence: CDR1 SGHRS, CDR2 YFSETQ.

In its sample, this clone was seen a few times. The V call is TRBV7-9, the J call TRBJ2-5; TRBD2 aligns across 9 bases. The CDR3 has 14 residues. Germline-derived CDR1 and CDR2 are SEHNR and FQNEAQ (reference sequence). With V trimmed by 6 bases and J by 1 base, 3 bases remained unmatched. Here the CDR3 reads CASRPSGAQETQYF. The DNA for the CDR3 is TGTGCCAGCAGACCTAGCGGGGCCCAAGAGACCCAGTACTTC.

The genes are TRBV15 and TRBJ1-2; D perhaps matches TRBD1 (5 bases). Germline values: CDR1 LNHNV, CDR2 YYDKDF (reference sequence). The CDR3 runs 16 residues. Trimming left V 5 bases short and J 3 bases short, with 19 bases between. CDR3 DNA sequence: TGTGCCACCAGCGGAGGTTATCAGGGCTCCTACTATGGCTACACCTTC. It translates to CATSGGYQGSYYGYTF.

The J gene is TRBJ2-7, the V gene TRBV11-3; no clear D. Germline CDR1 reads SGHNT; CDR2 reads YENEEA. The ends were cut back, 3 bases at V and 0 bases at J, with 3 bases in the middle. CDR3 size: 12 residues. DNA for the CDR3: TGTGCCAGCAGCTTGGACTCCTACGAGCAGTACTTC. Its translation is CASSLDSYEQYF.

The DNA of the CDR3 is TGTGCCAGCCTTCGGACAGGGGGCGCCTCGGAGACCCAGTACTTC. Amino acid sequence: CASLRTGGASETQYF. The V gene is TRBV6-1, the J gene TRBJ2-5, with 11 bases matching TRBD1. The CDR3 loop spans 15 amino acids. The trim removed 8 bases at V and 5 bases at J, leaving 10 bases unmatched. The germline gives CDR1 MNHNS, CDR2 SASEGT.